Presented here are 18 T cell receptor beta chains from one specimen sequenced in a study of T cells in Graves' hyperthyroidism and ophthalmopathy (dated by TCRdb to between 2018 and 2021). Library preparation used multiplex PCR. Sequencer: Illumina HiSeq 2000. The TCR beta CDR3 regions were amplified from the RNA transcripts. For the first round of RT-PCR on the TCR CDR3, the HTBI primer set was used together with the Qiagen OneStep RT-PCR kit. TCRdb reanalyzed the raw reads on its own, using fastp at Q25 for trimming and MiXCR for clone calling, and kept in-frame beta chains. Duplicate CDR3 protein sequences are folded into a single record with the most common DNA and genes. The sample has around 450,000 distinct CDR3 sequences on record, around 16% of them singletons. The ten largest make up about 7.7% of the sample. Material for sequencing was blood. Every receptor here comes from a young woman with Graves' hyperthyroidism.

This clonotype was detected many times. The V gene is TRBV7-9, the J gene TRBJ2-7; D not resolved. The CDR3 has 11 residues. Germline CDR1 SEHNR, CDR2 FQNEAQ (reference sequence). The germline V and J ends were trimmed by 6 bases and 6 bases, with 9 bases remaining between them. Written as DNA, the CDR3 is TGTGCCAGCAGGGGCCCCGGCGAGCAGTACTTC. Amino acid sequence: CASRGPGEQYF.

There are many counts of this clonotype. This chain uses TRBV11-2 with TRBJ2-1; 7 nucleotides match TRBD2. The CDR3 has 14 residues. V shed 5 bases and J 8 bases; nucleotides not matched to a gene: 9. Germline CDR1 SGHAT, CDR2 FQNNGV. CDR3 nucleotides: TGTGCCAGCAGCGTGTGGGGGGGGGGTCATGAGCAGTTCTTC. Protein sequence: CASSVWGGGHEQFF.

In its sample, this clonotype was seen many times. The CDR3 region has the DNA TGTGCCACCAGCGGAGGGTCCTACAATGAGCAGTTCTTC. Translated, it gives CATSGGSYNEQFF. V and J are TRBV15 and TRBJ2-1; possible D gene TRBD2, 6 bases. The CDR3 is 13 residues long. The V gene lost 5 bases and the J gene lost 1 base, with 6 bases spanning the gap. CDR1 is LNHNV and CDR2 is YYDKDF in the germline V gene (reference sequence). Drawing the rest from reference TRBV15 and TRBJ2-1, the complete variable domain is DAMVIQNPRYQVTQFGKPVTLSCSQTLNHNVMYWYQQKSSQAPKLLFHYYDKDFNNEADTPDNFQSRRPNTSFCFLDIRSPGLGDTAMYLCATSGGSYNEQFFGPGTRLTVL.

This clonotype came up many times. CDR3 sequence: CAWSRQGNYGYTF. The CDR3, as DNA: TGTGCCTGGAGTCGCCAGGGGAACTATGGCTACACCTTC. The chain has TRBV30 and TRBJ1-2; perhaps TRBD1 as D (6 bases). Trimming shortened V by 2 bases and J by 2 bases, and 9 bases separated the two germline ends. Germline CDR1 GTSNPN, CDR2 SVGIG (reference sequence). The CDR3 totals 13 residues.

This clonotype has ten or more counts. This chain connects TRBV12-5 to TRBJ2-7; the match to TRBD1 covers 7 bases. The CDR3 is 14 residues long. Trimming at V came to 6 bases and at J to 0 bases, leaving 5 bases not matched to a gene. Germline-derived CDR1 and CDR2 are LGHNT and FRNRAP. CDR3 protein: CASGAGTDSYEQYF. The CDR3 nucleotides read TGTGCTAGTGGGGCCGGGACAGACTCCTACGAGCAGTACTTC.

The chain carries TRBV7-3 and TRBJ2-5; no clear D. V was cut by 2 bases and J by 5 bases, with 18 bases left in between. Germline lookup yields CDR1 SGHTA and CDR2 FQGTGA. The CDR3 covers 16 residues. CDR3 sequence: CASSLGVDPLGETQYF. CDR3 nucleotides: TGTGCCAGCAGCTTAGGGGTGGACCCCCTTGGGGAGACCCAGTACTTC.

This chain links TRBV5-1 with TRBJ1-2; D is unclear. V dropped 3 bases and J dropped 8 bases, with 14 bases sitting between them. Germline loops: CDR1 SGHRS, CDR2 YFSETQ. The CDR3 is made up of 13 amino acids. CDR3 sequence: CASSSDPLGGYTF. CDR3 DNA sequence: TGCGCCAGCAGCTCAGATCCATTAGGCGGCTACACCTTC.

This clonotype was seen many times. The V and J genes are TRBV7-3 and TRBJ2-3; possible D gene TRBD1, 6 bases. This CDR3 contains 13 residues. Trimming shortened V by 3 bases and J by 10 bases, and 14 bases separated the two germline ends. Per the germline V gene, CDR1 is SGHTA and CDR2 is FQGTGA. CDR3 DNA: TGTGCCAGCAGCTTGGACGTTGAGGGGGCGCAGTATTTT. Its translation is CASSLDVEGAQYF.

The sample holds many counts of this clonotype. The chain couples TRBV7-2 to TRBJ1-2, with TRBD1 matching over 10 bases. V lost 5 bases to trimming and J lost 4 bases; unmatched junction nucleotides: 10. This CDR3 spans 16 amino acids. The V gene's germline CDR1 is SGHTA and CDR2 FQGNSA. CDR3 sequence (DNA): TGTGCCAGCAGCGTCTCGACAGGGGGCGTGAGCTATGGCTACACCTTC. It yields the protein CASSVSTGGVSYGYTF.

This clonotype was recorded a few times. The rearrangement links TRBV7-9 to TRBJ1-3; 7 bases match TRBD1. The CDR3 extends over 14 amino acids. J was trimmed by 2 bases and V by 5 bases; bases with no gene match: 3. Germline CDR1 is SEHNR and CDR2 is FQNEAQ (reference sequence). The CDR3 DNA is TGTGCCAGCAGCAATACAGGGGCTGGAAACACCATATATTTT. It codes for CASSNTGAGNTIYF.

This clonotype turned up a few times. The chain carries TRBV5-1 and TRBJ2-1, with 12 bases fitting TRBD2. CDR3 length: 14 residues. J gave up 11 bases and V 5 bases, and 8 bases lay outside the gene matches. Germline V lookup: CDR1 SGHRS, CDR2 YFSETQ. CDR3 sequence reads: CASSSTLAGGQQFF. The CDR3, as DNA: TGCGCCAGCAGTAGTACCCTAGCGGGGGGGCAGCAGTTCTTC.

This clonotype was detected many times. V is TRBV11-3 and J is TRBJ2-3; tentatively, D is TRBD2 (6 bases). Deletions cut 5 bases from V and 5 bases from J, with 8 bases between. The CDR3 length is 12 residues. Germline V CDR1 and CDR2: SGHNT, YENEEA. The CDR3 loop reads CASSKEGDTQYF. The CDR3 DNA reads TGTGCCAGCAGCAAGGAGGGAGATACGCAGTATTTT.

This clonotype was detected only a few times. The rearrangement joins TRBV9 to TRBJ2-7; D is possibly TRBD1 or TRBD2 (5 bases each). There are 15 residues in the CDR3. Germline assignment: CDR1 SGDLS and CDR2 YYNGEE. V shed 0 bases and J shed 3 bases, with 13 bases lying between them. CDR3 sequence: CASSVGWGSGYEQYF. For the CDR3, the DNA is TGTGCCAGCAGCGTAGGGTGGGGGAGTGGCTACGAGCAGTACTTC.

This clonotype was counted ten times or more. The chain recombines TRBV12-3 or TRBV12-4 with TRBJ2-7; D is ambiguous. The CDR3 length is 10 residues. V lost 5 bases, J lost 3 bases, and 2 bases lay in between. CDR3 DNA sequence: TGTGCCAGCAGTGTCTACGAGCAGTACTTC. The encoded protein is CASSVYEQYF.

This clonotype has a count of ten or more. This chain connects TRBV6-5 to TRBJ1-6, with D maybe TRBD1 (6 bases). Germline V gene lookup returns CDR1 MNHEY and CDR2 SVGAGI. V was shortened by 2 bases and J by 10 bases, with 18 bases between the two germline ends. This CDR3 spans 16 amino acids. The CDR3 DNA reads as TGTGCCAGCAGTTACGACTGGGGGGGGGCCGGGTCACCCCTCCACTTT. It specifies CASSYDWGGAGSPLHF.

This rearrangement joins TRBV10-3 to TRBJ1-6; TRBD1 might be the D (6 bases). This CDR3 has 16 amino acids. Trimming cost V 6 bases and J 0 bases, with 12 bases left between them. Germline V gene data show CDR1 as ENHRY and CDR2 as SYGVKD. CDR3 nucleotides: TGTGCCATCAGGGACAGCCTAAGCTCCTATAATTCACCCCTCCACTTT. Its translation is CAIRDSLSSYNSPLHF.

This clonotype was seen once. The gene calls are TRBV20-1 and TRBJ1-6, with D unclear. The CDR3 contains 15 residues. V gave up 3 bases and J gave up 6 bases, with 15 bases separating them. Germline-derived CDR1 and CDR2 are DFQATT and SNEGSKA (reference sequence). The chain's CDR3 is CSASVCPGTNSPLHF. The CDR3 coding sequence is TGCAGTGCTAGTGTATGTCCCGGCACTAATTCACCCCTCCACTTT.

This clonotype appeared a few times. The V and J genes are TRBV5-8 and TRBJ2-6; D ambiguous. From germline, CDR1 is SGHTS and CDR2 YDEGEE. The CDR3 has 15 residues. V was trimmed by 4 bases and J by 4 bases, leaving 12 bases between them. The chain's CDR3 is CASSRQDTGANVLTF. CDR3 sequence (DNA): TGTGCCAGCAGCCGTCAGGATACAGGGGCCAACGTCCTGACTTTC.